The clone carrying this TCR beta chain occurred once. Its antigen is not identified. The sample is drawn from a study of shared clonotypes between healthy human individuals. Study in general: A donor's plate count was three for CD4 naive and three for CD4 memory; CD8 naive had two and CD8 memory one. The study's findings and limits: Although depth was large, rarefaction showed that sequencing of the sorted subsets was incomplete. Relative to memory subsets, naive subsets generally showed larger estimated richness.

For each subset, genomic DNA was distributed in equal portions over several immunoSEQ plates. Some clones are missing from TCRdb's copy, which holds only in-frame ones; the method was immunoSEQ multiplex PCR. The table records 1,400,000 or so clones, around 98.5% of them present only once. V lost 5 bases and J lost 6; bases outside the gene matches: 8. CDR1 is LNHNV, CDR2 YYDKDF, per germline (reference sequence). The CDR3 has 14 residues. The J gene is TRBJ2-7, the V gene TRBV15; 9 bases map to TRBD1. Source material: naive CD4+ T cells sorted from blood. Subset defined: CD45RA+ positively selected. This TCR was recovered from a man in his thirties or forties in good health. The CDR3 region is CATSYPGTGSEQYF. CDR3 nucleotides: TGTGCCACCAGCTACCCCGGGACAGGGAGCGAGCAGTACTTC.